Each of the 21 T cell receptor beta chains below was sequenced from the same sample in a study of T cells after posttransplantation cyclophosphamide. Some clones are missing from TCRdb's copy, which holds only in-frame ones; the method was immunoSEQ multiplex PCR. The sample is made up of about 40,000 clones, none counted only once. Sequencing was carried out using PBMCs. The receptors come from a man in his thirties or forties in good health and a related stem cell transplant donor.

In its sample, this clone was seen many times. Written as DNA, the CDR3 is TGTGCCAGCAGGACTCAGGGGAATGAGCAGTACTTC. This sequence encodes CASRTQGNEQYF. The chain employs TRBV6-2 or TRBV6-3 and TRBJ2-7, with D possibly matching TRBD1 (6 bases). Germline CDR1 MNHEY, CDR2 SVGEGT. The CDR3 extends over 12 amino acids. V lost 6 bases, J lost 7 bases, and 13 bases lay in between.

This clone was detected many times. The rearrangement joins TRBV6-2 or TRBV6-3 to TRBJ2-1, with 7 bases matching TRBD2. Trimming cost V 6 bases and J 1 base; bases outside gene matches: 6. CDR1 is MNHEY and CDR2 is SVGEGT in the germline V gene. This CDR3 contains 15 residues. The CDR3 DNA sequence: TGTGCCAGCAGACGAGCGGGATCATCCTACAATGAGCAGTTCTTC. Encoded protein: CASRRAGSSYNEQFF.

This clone was detected ten times or more. The chain employs TRBV5-6 and TRBJ1-6; no reliable D call. Per germline, CDR1 SGHDT and CDR2 YYEEEE. Between the trimmed V and J ends, which lost 1 base and 11 bases, there was a span of 7 bases. This CDR3 has 12 amino acids. The CDR3 DNA reads TGTGCCAGCAGCTTGAAAAAGCCACCCCTCCACTTT. Amino acid sequence: CASSLKKPPLHF.

This clone was recorded at least ten times. The chain combines TRBV7-8 with TRBJ2-7; 14 bases map to TRBD2. This CDR3 contains 18 residues. V lost 3 bases to trimming and J lost 2 bases; unmatched junction nucleotides: 9. The germline V gene has CDR1 SGHVS and CDR2 FQNEAQ. The CDR3 DNA is TGTGCCAGCAGCTTGCCGGGACTAGCGGGGGCGACCGCCTACGAGCAGTACTTC. It specifies CASSLPGLAGATAYEQYF.

This clone was recorded at least ten times. The gene calls are TRBV7-9 and TRBJ2-2; tentatively, D is TRBD1 (6 bases). Trimming took off 5 bases at V and 3 bases at J, with 7 bases between the two ends. Germline CDR1 reads SEHNR; CDR2 reads FQNEAQ (reference sequence). CDR3 length: 13 residues. CDR3 nucleotide sequence: TGTGCCAGCAGCCCAGGGGACACCGGGGAGCTGTTTTTT. Translating it yields CASSPGDTGELFF.

This clone was counted ten times or more. The chain couples TRBV29-1 to TRBJ1-1; no definite D call. V was shortened by 7 bases and J by 7 bases, with 13 bases between the two germline ends. Germline V gene lookup returns CDR1 SQVTM and CDR2 ANQGSEA. The CDR3 contains 11 residues. The CDR3 region has the DNA TGCAGCGCGATAGCTCCGGGTGAAGCTTTCTTT. As protein: CSAIAPGEAFF.

This clone was counted ten times or more. V gene TRBV9 combines with J gene TRBJ1-6, with 8 nucleotides matching TRBD1. Per the germline V gene, CDR1 is SGDLS and CDR2 is YYNGEE. The ends lost 3 bases at V and 7 bases at J; junction bases unmatched: 9. The CDR3 loop spans 16 amino acids. CDR3: CASSAVDRGGNSPLHF. The CDR3 DNA follows: TGTGCCAGCAGCGCAGTCGACAGGGGCGGGAATTCACCCCTCCACTTT.

This clone has at least ten counts. For the CDR3, the DNA is TGCAGCGTCGTAGACGGGACACCCCATGAGCAGTTCTTC. This encodes CSVVDGTPHEQFF. The J gene is TRBJ2-1, the V gene TRBV29-1, with D tentatively TRBD1 (6 bases). Trimming cost V 6 bases and J 8 bases, with 17 bases left between them. The germline CDR1 and CDR2 sequences are SQVTM and ANQGSEA. This CDR3 comprises 13 residues.

This clone was seen many times. The gene calls are TRBV6-1 and TRBJ1-2; the D gene is possibly TRBD1 (5 bases). V was clipped by 3 bases and J by 0 bases, with 14 bases between them. CDR3 length equals 16 residues. Germline-derived CDR1 and CDR2 are MNHNS and SASEGT. CDR3 in DNA: TGTGCCAGCAGTGAGATTTTTGACAGAGCTAACTATGGCTACACCTTC. Encoded protein: CASSEIFDRANYGYTF.

This clone has at least ten counts. The V call is TRBV19, the J call TRBJ1-5; a possible D gene is TRBD1 (6 bases). The V and J ends lost 3 bases and 0 bases respectively, with 15 bases between them. Germline values: CDR1 LNHDA, CDR2 SQIVND (reference sequence). This CDR3 region has 17 residues. The CDR3 protein is CASSIGHPGVSNQPQHF. In DNA form, the CDR3 reads TGTGCCAGTAGTATTGGACATCCAGGGGTTAGCAATCAGCCCCAGCATTTT.

There are many counts of this clone. The chain has TRBV24-1 and TRBJ2-7; TRBD2 aligns across 8 bases. The CDR3 has 13 amino acids. The V segment lost 9 bases and the J segment 1 base; nucleotides outside the gene matches: 4. CDR1 is KGHDR and CDR2 is SFDVKD in the germline V gene. CDR3 bases: TGTGCCACCCGGGGGGGGAATTCCTACGAGCAGTACTTC. As protein: CATRGGNSYEQYF.

This clone was observed many times. The rearrangement joins TRBV6-1 to TRBJ1-1, with D possibly matching TRBD1 (5 bases). This CDR3 spans 13 amino acids. In germline, CDR1 is MNHNS, CDR2 SASEGT. V lost 10 bases to trimming and J lost 1 base, with 13 bases between them. CDR3: CAIIGGRNTEAFF. CDR3 DNA: TGTGCCATCATTGGGGGGAGGAACACTGAAGCTTTCTTT.

Ten or more counts support this clone. This sequence joins TRBV23-1 and TRBJ1-4; 9 bases align to TRBD1. TRBV23-1 is an open reading frame whose function is uncertain. The CDR3 loop spans 18 amino acids. Germline trimming cut 4 bases from V and 3 bases from J; bases unmatched to any gene: 12. The CDR3 nucleotides are TGCGCCAGCAGTCTCTCGGGGGACAGGGTGAGTTCTAATGAAAAACTGTTTTTT. This translates into CASSLSGDRVSSNEKLFF.

The gene calls are TRBV5-1 and TRBJ1-2; no clear D. Trimming removed 0 bases at V and 7 bases at J, with 10 bases between. This CDR3 is 13 amino acids long. Germline V gene lookup returns CDR1 SGHRS and CDR2 YFSETQ. The DNA for the CDR3 is TGCGCCAGCAGCTTGGGGCAGGAGGGTGGCTACACCTTC. As protein: CASSLGQEGGYTF. The full variable domain, in which reference TRBV5-1 and TRBJ1-2 provide the parts outside the CDR3, is KAGVTQTPRYLIKTRGQQVTLSCSPISGHRSVSWYQQTPGQGLQFLFEYFSETQRNKGNFPGRFSGRQFSNSRSEMNVSTLELGDSALYLCASSLGQEGGYTFGSGTRLTVV.

This clone was seen at least ten times. The J gene is TRBJ2-2, the V gene TRBV7-2; TRBD1 agrees at 11 bases. Germline V lookup: CDR1 SGHTA, CDR2 FQGNSA. The CDR3 totals 18 residues. The V and J ends lost 2 bases and 4 bases, in that order; junction bases with no gene match: 9. CDR3 region: CASSLKFRTGGGTGELFF. The CDR3 DNA is TGTGCCAGCAGCTTAAAGTTCAGGACAGGGGGCGGCACCGGGGAGCTGTTTTTT.

This clone was recorded many times. The chain is built from TRBV5-1 and TRBJ1-1; 7 nucleotides line up with TRBD1. Germline-derived CDR1 and CDR2 are SGHRS and YFSETQ. The CDR3 is 14 amino acids. Trimming removed 0 bases from V and 10 bases from J; junction bases left unmatched: 9. CDR3 in DNA: TGCGCCAGCAGCTTGGACCCCGCGACAGGGAGAGCTTTCTTT. It encodes CASSLDPATGRAFF.

This clone showed up many times. The chain carries TRBV28 and TRBJ2-7, with a tentative D call TRBD1 (5 bases). Trimming removed 7 bases from V and 7 bases from J, with 20 bases in between. The V gene's germline CDR1 is MDHEN and CDR2 SYDVKM. The CDR3 is made up of 14 amino acids. For the CDR3, the DNA is TGTGCCAGCATCCCTGGCAGTGGGGCGAGGGAGCAGTACTTC. It is translated as CASIPGSGAREQYF.

This clone was seen repeatedly, ten times or more. The chain combines TRBV4-1 with TRBJ2-1; the D gene is possibly TRBD2 (6 bases). The germline V and J ends were trimmed by 0 bases and 8 bases, with 20 bases remaining between them. This CDR3 is built from 17 residues. Per germline, CDR1 MGHRA and CDR2 YSYEKL. The CDR3 reads CASSQDSGTPRAYEQFF. CDR3 nucleotide sequence: TGCGCCAGCAGCCAAGATTCTGGGACTCCACGGGCCTATGAGCAGTTCTTC.

Ten or more counts support this clone. The chain is built from TRBV12-3 or TRBV12-4 and TRBJ2-1; 8 nucleotides line up with TRBD2. V lost 5 bases and J lost 7; bases outside the gene matches: 10. CDR3 length equals 15 residues. The CDR3 DNA follows: TGTGCCAGCAGTCTTAGCGGGGCCCCCGCAAATGAGCAGTTCTTC. Encoded protein: CASSLSGAPANEQFF.

This clone was detected ten times or more. V usage is TRBV7-3 and J usage is TRBJ2-7; 8 positions agree with TRBD2. The CDR3 totals 15 residues. V dropped 2 bases and J dropped 5; count of bases not matched to a gene: 8. Per the germline V gene, CDR1 is SGHTA and CDR2 is FQGTGA. CDR3 nucleotides: TGTGCCAGCAGCTTAGACGGGGGGGGCCTGAACGAGCAGTACTTC. As protein: CASSLDGGGLNEQYF.

The chain uses TRBV24-1 and TRBJ2-5, with TRBD2 identical over 9 bases. The V and J ends lost 1 base and 5 bases, in that order; junction bases with no gene match: 10. From germline, CDR1 is KGHDR and CDR2 SFDVKD. The CDR3 totals 17 residues. CDR3 sequence: CATSDLSTGSGGETQYF. The CDR3 DNA reads TGTGCCACCAGTGATTTAAGCACGGGGAGCGGGGGGGAGACCCAGTACTTC.